This T cell receptor (beta chain) was recovered during a study of blood T cell repertoires in COVID-19. The V gene end was trimmed by 5 bases and the J gene end by 2 bases; junction bases not matched to a gene: 5. Germline CDR1 SGHTA, CDR2 FQGTGA. This CDR3 spans 15 amino acids. Methods used by the authors: Amplification of reference gene primers was used by the study to estimate nucleated cell counts. The protocol was immunoSEQ multiplex PCR, while the TCRdb copy is restricted to in-frame clones and leaves out a portion. V and J calls plus clone size are reproduced from that table; the DNA served to infer D and trimming. The table lists 150,000 or so clones, around 93% of them singletons.

The receptor comes from a woman aged 50 to 65 with acute or convalescent COVID-19. Source material: peripheral blood. The V gene is TRBV7-3, the J gene TRBJ2-2; 7 nucleotides agree with TRBD2. The DNA for the CDR3 is TGTGCCAGCAGCCCCGGGGGGATCAACACCGGGGAGCTGTTTTTT. Translation: CASSPGGINTGELFF.